The rows below give T cell receptor beta chains drawn from one sample of a study of blood T cell repertoires in COVID-19. Measured with immunoSEQ multiplex PCR; TCRdb has only the in-frame clones, and not every one. The table has hundreds of thousands of clones, approximately 82% seen once. Sequencing used peripheral blood. These receptors were taken from an elderly woman with acute or convalescent COVID-19. CDR3s include the opening cysteine and the closing phenylalanine or tryptophan. A D gene is named only where the DNA matches it firmly. Clone size is not always given. Where it is, it says once, few, many or a class for expanded clones.

v_call: TRBV18
d_call: NA
clone_size: NA
j_call: TRBJ2-7
cdr3_nt: TGTGCCAGCTCAACGACAGGCGCCCGGGAGCAGTACTTC
cdr3_aa: CASSTTGAREQYF

v_call: TRBV5-4
d_call: NA
clone_size: NA
j_call: TRBJ1-3
cdr3_nt: TGTGCCAGCAGTCCCGCGGGATCTGGAAACACCATATATTTT
cdr3_aa: CASSPAGSGNTIYF

v_call: TRBV20-1
d_call: NA
clone_size: once
j_call: TRBJ2-3
cdr3_nt: TGCAGTGCTAGTTTTGTCGGGGGGCGAACAGATACGCAGTATTTT
cdr3_aa: CSASFVGGRTDTQYF

v_call: TRBV6-5
d_call: NA
clone_size: NA
j_call: TRBJ2-3
cdr3_nt: TGTGCCAGCACCCGGAGGGGGGGAGGCACAGATACGCAGTATTTT
cdr3_aa: CASTRRGGGTDTQYF

v_call: TRBV12-3/TRBV12-4
d_call: NA
clone_size: NA
j_call: TRBJ1-6
cdr3_nt: TGTGCCACGACCGGGACAAGGGGTTCACCCCTCCACTTT
cdr3_aa: CATTGTRGSPLHF

v_call: TRBV6-2/TRBV6-3
d_call: NA
clone_size: NA
j_call: TRBJ2-4
cdr3_nt: TGTGCCAGCAGTTACCCTGGGGCGAGGAGCATTCAGTACTTC
cdr3_aa: CASSYPGARSIQYF

v_call: TRBV4-1
d_call: NA
clone_size: NA
j_call: TRBJ1-2
cdr3_nt: TGCGCCAGCAGCCAAACAGGGAACTATGGCTACACCTTC
cdr3_aa: CASSQTGNYGYTF

v_call: TRBV5-1
d_call: NA
clone_size: NA
j_call: TRBJ2-2
cdr3_nt: TGCGCCAGCAGTCAACCTCTAGACACCGGGGAGCTGTTTTTT
cdr3_aa: CASSQPLDTGELFF

v_call: TRBV5-1
d_call: TRBD1
clone_size: NA
j_call: TRBJ2-7
cdr3_nt: TGCGCCAGCAGCCGGACAGGGGGCGAATCCTACGAGCAGTACTTC
cdr3_aa: CASSRTGGESYEQYF

v_call: TRBV18
d_call: TRBD2
clone_size: NA
j_call: TRBJ2-1
cdr3_nt: TGTGCCAGCTCACCTCTCCTAGCGGGAGGTGGGCCAAATGAGCAGTTCTTC
cdr3_aa: CASSPLLAGGGPNEQFF

v_call: TRBV5-1
d_call: TRBD1
clone_size: NA
j_call: TRBJ1-4
cdr3_nt: TGCGCCAGCAGCTCGACAGGGGGCGCCTATGAAAAACTGTTTTTT
cdr3_aa: CASSSTGGAYEKLFF

v_call: TRBV5-1
d_call: TRBD2
clone_size: few
j_call: TRBJ2-5
cdr3_nt: TGCGCCAGCAAGATTAGCGGGGGACAAGAGACCCAGTACTTC
cdr3_aa: CASKISGGQETQYF

v_call: TRBV6-5
d_call: TRBD1
clone_size: NA
j_call: TRBJ1-1
cdr3_nt: TGTGCCAGCAGTTGGACAGGGGCTAATGAAGCTTTCTTT
cdr3_aa: CASSWTGANEAFF

v_call: TRBV7-2
d_call: NA
clone_size: once
j_call: TRBJ1-1
cdr3_nt: TGTGCCAGCAGTTTTAGACAGGCAAATGAAGCTTTCTTT
cdr3_aa: CASSFRQANEAFF

v_call: TRBV6-2/TRBV6-3
d_call: NA
clone_size: NA
j_call: TRBJ1-3
cdr3_nt: TGTGCCAGCAGCAACGGAGGCAGTTACTCTGGAAACACCATATATTTT
cdr3_aa: CASSNGGSYSGNTIYF

v_call: TRBV27
d_call: TRBD2
clone_size: NA
j_call: TRBJ2-1
cdr3_nt: TGTGCCAGCAGTCCCGGACTAGAGTCCTACAATGAGCAGTTCTTC
cdr3_aa: CASSPGLESYNEQFF

v_call: TRBV5-1
d_call: TRBD1
clone_size: NA
j_call: TRBJ1-5
cdr3_nt: TGCGCCAGCAGCTTGGAGGGGGCCAGCAATCAGCCCCAGCATTTT
cdr3_aa: CASSLEGASNQPQHF